This T cell receptor (beta chain) was sequenced during a study of CD4 T cells in relation to SARS-CoV-2 and coronaviruses (dated by TCRdb to about 2021). Turning to the overall study: In the ViraFEST assay, PBMCs were cultured with antigen for roughly 11 days, after which TCR beta CDR3s were sequenced to identify antigen-specific clonal expansions. An HIV-1 Nef peptide pool or a culture without peptide was used as the negative reference condition. Shared crossreactive spike epitopes were mapped to their HLA restriction using patient-derived lymphoblastoid cell lines. At the level of individual TCR clonotypes, the study measured memory CD4+ T cell crossreactivity between SARS-CoV-2 spike protein and common cold coronavirus spike proteins. The Adaptive Biotechnologies TCR-sequencing kit was used to sequence samples from a few pre-COVID donors and the naive versus memory experiments, while other data came from Illumina-based sequencing. For other donors in the study, expansion assays were sequenced with a different, Illumina-based TCR-beta assay. Broader findings and caveats from the paper: The study was constrained by small numbers of patients and of tested TCRs. Because no donor provided both pre-pandemic and post-infection samples, tracing the source of pre-existing responses was limited. Compared with monoreactive clones, crossreactive clones had significantly weaker SARS-CoV-2-driven expansion, a result consistent with antigenic imprinting. Since the crossreactivity analysis centred on spike protein, crossreactivity against other viral proteins was not assessed. In roughly two thirds of donors, memory CD4+ clonotypes turned up that crossrecognized SARS-CoV-2 and at least one common cold coronavirus spike.

Reading the germline V gene gives CDR1 MRHNA and CDR2 SNTAGT. V loses 2 bases of germline sequence and J loses 1 base, and the interval between the two ends is 20 bases. The CDR3 spans 19 residues, from the cysteine through the phenylalanine. CDR3 DNA is the only sequence kept; it has 57 bases, read in frame from the first base. CD4+ T cells from unexposed donors were collected before the COVID-19 pandemic (2011-2018). After more than nine days of culture, CD4+ T cells were isolated with the EasySep CD4+ T cell isolation kit. Unexposed donor CD4+ T cells were tested for reactivity to SARS-CoV-2 S and N and four common cold coronavirus spike pools, as cell number allowed. Each well held 1.5 million to 2.5 million PBMCs cultured in IMDM containing approximately 5.4% human AB serum and about 9.4 IU/ml IL-2. Half of the culture medium was replaced with fresh IL-2-containing medium on days 3 and 7. In general, every peptide culture condition was set up in three replicate wells. Leukapheresis product for the unexposed donors was purchased commercially. Ficoll-Paque PLUS gradient centrifugation was used to isolate PBMCs from either whole blood or leukapheresis product. PBMCs were either cryopreserved at -140°C or used fresh in the expansion assay. The QIAamp Micro DNA Kit was used to extract genomic DNA from the CD4+ T cells.

Library generation was performed with the immunoSEQ multiplex PCR assay. Concerning the study's data processing: During preprocessing, nonproductive sequences were removed, as were CDR3s that did not start with C, did not end with F or W, or were shorter than 7 amino acids. Antigen-specific clonotypes were called with the MANAFEST web app on the basis of expansion relative to the reference and to other culture wells. A clone was considered positive if significant expansion relative to the reference culture was observed in 2 of 3 replicate wells at an FDR below 0.05. A further requirement for positive clones was significant expansion compared with all other tandem wells, along with an odds ratio above 5. CDR3 homology was measured as pairwise Levenshtein distance, computed with the stringdist R package after trimming three terminal residues from each end. TCRdb provides this immuneACCESS table in a form limited to in-frame rearrangements. Some clones are lacking; in checked studies, under half of them reflect an unresolved V gene, and why the rest are absent is not known. Clone size and V and J calls were adopted from that table, with D and trimming inferred from the DNA. Recorded for this sample are under 25,000 clones; about 72% of them occurred a single time. The ten largest clones add up to around 16% of the sample.

Comments on this clone: The antigen it binds to is not known. Base qualities are not at hand, and no much larger clone is one base apart.

The sequenced sample consisted of CD4+ T cells from PBMCs, cultured in vitro. The sequence derives from a human donor in good health. The chain is encoded by TRBV6-4 joined to TRBJ2-2; tentative D gene TRBD1, with 6 bases matching. The bases are TGTGCCAGCAGTGACCCCTTATTGCGGACAGACCTGAACACCGGGGAGCTGTTTTTT. This sequence encodes CASSDPLLRTDLNTGELFF.